The 10 T cell receptor beta chains below all came from one sample that was sequenced in a study of blood T cell repertoires in COVID-19. Clones were sequenced by immunoSEQ multiplex PCR, and TCRdb holds only the in-frame ones, with some missing. This table has tens of thousands of clones, roughly 82% appearing once. The sample comprised peripheral blood. Every receptor here comes from a woman aged 55-75 years with acute or convalescent COVID-19.

This rearrangement joins TRBV29-1 to TRBJ1-1; D unclear. Germline-derived CDR1 and CDR2 are SQVTM and ANQGSEA. Trimming left V 4 bases short and J 4 bases short, with 10 bases between. The CDR3 totals 12 residues. The DNA for the CDR3 is TGCAGCGTTGCCCCATCGGGCACTGAAGCTTTCTTT. This translates into CSVAPSGTEAFF.

This clone was found once. The chain couples TRBV29-1 to TRBJ2-3; unclear D gene. CDR1 SQVTM and CDR2 ANQGSEA come from the germline V gene. The CDR3 totals 12 residues. The ends were cut back, 3 bases at V and 2 bases at J, with 6 bases in the middle. The CDR3 bases are TGCAGCGTTGACCCGGTCACAGATACGCAGTATTTT. This codes for CSVDPVTDTQYF.

V gene TRBV5-5 combines with J gene TRBJ2-7, with a weak D call TRBD1 (5 bases). Trimming left V 4 bases short and J 2 bases short, with 22 bases between. The CDR3 contains 17 residues. Germline V lookup: CDR1 SGHKS, CDR2 YYEKEE (reference sequence). The CDR3, as DNA: TGTGCCAGCAGCCCCCCCTTAGAAAGGACAAGCGCCTACGAGCAGTACTTC. Protein sequence: CASSPPLERTSAYEQYF.

This chain uses TRBV5-1 with TRBJ2-5; TRBD2 might be the D (6 bases). Germline CDR1 and CDR2: SGHRS and YFSETQ. CDR3 length: 14 amino acids. Trimming removed 8 bases at V and 5 bases at J, with 19 bases between. The CDR3 loop is CASALADARETQYF. CDR3 DNA: TGCGCCAGTGCCTTAGCGGACGCTAGGGAGACCCAGTACTTC.

This sequence joins TRBV4-1 and TRBJ1-1, with D perhaps matching TRBD1 (5 bases). With 8 bases removed from V and 3 bases from J, the gap between germline ends came to 22 bases. Germline V gene data show CDR1 as MGHRA and CDR2 as YSYEKL. The CDR3 is 16 residues long. CDR3 DNA: TGCGCCAGCCGCCCGCAGGGAATTAGCAGTCACACTGAAGCTTTCTTT. This codes for CASRPQGISSHTEAFF.

The rearrangement joins TRBV5-1 to TRBJ1-3; TRBD1 might be the D (6 bases). With 0 bases removed from V and 4 bases from J, the gap between germline ends came to 17 bases. This CDR3 has 17 residues. CDR1 SGHRS and CDR2 YFSETQ come from the germline V gene. In DNA, the CDR3 is TGCGCCAGCAGCTTGGACCTAGGGGGGGCGCCCGGAAACACCATATATTTT. It codes for CASSLDLGGAPGNTIYF. The full variable domain, rest sourced from reference TRBV5-1 and TRBJ1-3, is KAGVTQTPRYLIKTRGQQVTLSCSPISGHRSVSWYQQTPGQGLQFLFEYFSETQRNKGNFPGRFSGRQFSNSRSEMNVSTLELGDSALYLCASSLDLGGAPGNTIYFGEGSWLTVV.

There are a few counts of this clone. The V call is TRBV19, the J call TRBJ1-1; D might be TRBD1 (5 bases). The CDR3 length is 14 residues. Germline CDR1 reads LNHDA; CDR2 reads SQIVND (reference sequence). V was cut by 1 base and J by 5 bases, with 11 bases left in between. CDR3 loop: CASSIVGAGTEAFF. The CDR3 DNA sequence: TGTGCCAGTAGTATAGTAGGGGCAGGAACTGAAGCTTTCTTT.

The chain employs TRBV24-1 and TRBJ2-5; tentative D call: TRBD2 (6 bases). V was clipped by 7 bases and J by 4 bases, with 12 bases between them. The germline V gene has CDR1 KGHDR and CDR2 SFDVKD. The CDR3 is 13 amino acids. The CDR3 region has the DNA TGTGCCACCAGCAGTGTGGGGGGAGAGACCCAGTACTTC. Protein product: CATSSVGGETQYF.

This rearrangement joins TRBV7-2 to TRBJ2-3; tentatively, D is TRBD1 (6 bases). Looked up from germline, CDR1 is SGHTA and CDR2 is FQGNSA. The CDR3 contains 17 residues. V lost 1 base and J lost 0, with 14 bases in between. The CDR3 DNA reads as TGTGCCAGCAGCTTAGAAGGGGACACCCTCAGCACAGATACGCAGTATTTT. It specifies CASSLEGDTLSTDTQYF.

This clone was detected only a few times. This rearrangement joins TRBV27 to TRBJ1-1; a weak D match, TRBD1 (5 bases). V was shortened by 3 bases and J by 7 bases, with 12 bases between the two germline ends. This CDR3 is 13 amino acids long. Germline CDR1 MNHEY, CDR2 SMNVEV (reference sequence). The CDR3 reads CASSLYRGSEAFF. CDR3 DNA sequence: TGTGCCAGCAGTTTGTATCGGGGGAGTGAAGCTTTCTTT.